The rows below give T cell receptor beta chains drawn from one sample of a study of T cell clonotyping in hematopoietic cell transplantation. Only in-frame clones appear in the TCRdb table, and some are missing; sequencing was by immunoSEQ multiplex PCR. The table records roughly 17,000 clones, 85% to 95% of them present only once. The material sequenced was peripheral blood mononuclear cells. These receptors were obtained from a man in his forties in good health. Some clones in this sample may be carry-over from other donors' samples. The CDR3 runs from the conserved cysteine through the conserved F or W. D genes are given only for firm matches. Clone size is shown for a subset of rows, as once, few, many or a class of expanded clone.

CDR3 protein,CDR3 DNA,J gene,D gene,clone size,V gene
CASSQGASGANVLTF,TGCGCCAGCAGCCAAGGAGCGTCTGGGGCCAACGTCCTGACTTTC,TRBJ2-6,-,-,TRBV4-3
CATSSLKTGGTYEQYF,TGTGCCACCAGCAGTCTTAAGACAGGAGGAACCTACGAGCAGTACTTC,TRBJ2-7,-,-,TRBV15
CASSPLGGAYTDTQYF,TGCGCCAGCAGCCCTCTCGGGGGGGCTTACACAGATACGCAGTATTTT,TRBJ2-3,TRBD2,-,TRBV5-1
CSVDPQRDPTNTQYF,TGCAGCGTTGATCCCCAGCGTGACCCCACCAATACGCAGTATTTT,TRBJ2-3,-,-,TRBV29-1
CASSLGLPNGVEQYF,TGCGCCAGCAGCTTGGGGCTCCCGAACGGAGTCGAGCAGTACTTC,TRBJ2-7,-,-,TRBV5-1
CASSQDRLRVGELFF,TGCGCCAGCAGCCAAGACAGACTTCGGGTCGGGGAGCTGTTTTTT,TRBJ2-2,-,-,TRBV4-1
CASSLSPGRGVEEQYF,TGTGCCAGCAGCTTAAGTCCAGGGAGAGGAGTGGAGGAGCAGTACTTC,TRBJ2-7,-,-,TRBV7-8
CASREGVRDTGELFF,TGTGCCAGCAGGGAGGGGGTGAGGGACACCGGGGAGCTGTTTTTT,TRBJ2-2,-,-,TRBV27
CASSLGLHSGANVLTF,TGTGCCAGCAGCTTGGGCCTGCACTCTGGGGCCAACGTCCTGACTTTC,TRBJ2-6,-,once,TRBV5-4
CASSNRVELETQYF,TGTGCCAGCAGCAATAGAGTAGAACTAGAGACCCAGTACTTC,TRBJ2-5,-,-,TRBV21-1
CASSGPGTGWDQPQHF,TGCGCCAGCAGCGGGCCCGGGACAGGGTGGGATCAGCCCCAGCATTTT,TRBJ1-5,TRBD1,-,TRBV4-1
CASSQDQASGSYEQYF,TGTGCCAGCAGCCAAGATCAAGCTAGCGGGAGTTACGAGCAGTACTTC,TRBJ2-7,TRBD2,-,TRBV4-2
CAWSPSLPYEQYF,TGTGCCTGGAGCCCCTCATTACCTTACGAGCAGTACTTC,TRBJ2-7,-,-,TRBV30
CASSPRKIQETQYF,TGTGCCAGCTCCCCCCGGAAAATCCAAGAGACCCAGTACTTC,TRBJ2-5,-,-,TRBV6-6
CASSQIVEATSGNTIYF,TGCGCCAGCAGCCAAATAGTGGAAGCAACCTCTGGAAACACCATATATTTT,TRBJ1-3,-,-,TRBV4-1
CASSPRGAQPQHF,TGTGCCAGCAGTCCGAGGGGGGCTCAGCCCCAGCATTTT,TRBJ1-5,-,-,TRBV7-2
CASSLAGGVQDTQYF,TGCGCCAGCAGCTTGGCGGGGGGGGTGCAAGATACGCAGTATTTT,TRBJ2-3,TRBD2,once,TRBV5-1
CASGSSGDTDTQYF,TGTGCCAGTGGGTCTAGCGGGGACACAGATACGCAGTATTTT,TRBJ2-3,TRBD2,-,TRBV19
CASSVGSGKGEQYF,TGTGCCAGCAGCGTGGGTAGCGGGAAGGGCGAGCAGTACTTC,TRBJ2-7,TRBD2,-,TRBV9
CASSVQGNTEAFF,TGTGCCAGCAGCGTTCAGGGGAACACTGAAGCTTTCTTT,TRBJ1-1,-,once,TRBV7-9
CASSVYRVVGLNQPQHF,TGTGCCAGCAGTGTTTACAGGGTAGTTGGCCTTAATCAGCCCCAGCATTTT,TRBJ1-5,-,-,TRBV2
CATTWGSKNIQYF,TGTGCCACCACCTGGGGATCCAAAAACATTCAGTACTTC,TRBJ2-4,-,-,TRBV19
CASSQAGQGGQSPLHF,TGCGCCAGCAGCCAAGCGGGACAGGGGGGTCAATCACCCCTCCACTTT,TRBJ1-6,TRBD1,-,TRBV4-1
CASSTGTMWFF,TGTGCCAGCAGTACCGGGACTATGTGGTTCTTC,TRBJ2-1,TRBD2,-,TRBV28
CASSERTSGNTIYF,TGTGCCAGCAGCGAGAGGACAAGTGGAAACACCATATATTTT,TRBJ1-3,-,-,TRBV5-4
CASSQDLGQISGNTIYF,TGTGCCAGCAGCCAAGATCTAGGACAGATCTCTGGAAACACCATATATTTT,TRBJ1-3,-,-,TRBV14
CASSIGTSGTYGTQYF,TGTGCCAGCAGTATCGGGACTAGCGGGACTTACGGTACGCAGTATTTT,TRBJ2-3,TRBD2,-,TRBV27
CASSQGTAVNEQYF,TGTGCCAGCAGCCAAGGGACGGCCGTTAACGAGCAGTACTTC,TRBJ2-7,-,once,TRBV14
CSASGGINNEQFF,TGCAGCGCAAGCGGGGGAATAAACAATGAGCAGTTCTTC,TRBJ2-1,TRBD2,-,TRBV29-1
CASSPRGAMNTEAFF,TGTGCCAGCAGCCCTCGGGGGGCCATGAACACTGAAGCTTTCTTT,TRBJ1-1,-,-,TRBV27
CASSPKEGGVYEKLFF,TGTGCCAGCTCACCTAAAGAGGGGGGGGTATATGAAAAACTGTTTTTT,TRBJ1-4,-,-,TRBV7-9
CASRGGGAQYF,TGTGCCAGCAGGGGAGGTGGGGCCCAGTACTTC,TRBJ2-5,-,-,TRBV6-5
CASSGNQDRVAKNIQYF,TGTGCCAGCAGCGGCAACCAGGACAGGGTGGCCAAAAACATTCAGTACTTC,TRBJ2-4,TRBD1,once,TRBV5-6
CASSPTSGGSSYEQYF,TGTGCCAGCAGCCCAACGAGTGGGGGGAGCTCCTACGAGCAGTACTTC,TRBJ2-7,-,-,TRBV7-2
CASSATGDAGELFF,TGTGCCAGCAGTGCCACAGGGGATGCCGGGGAGCTGTTTTTT,TRBJ2-2,TRBD1,-,TRBV25-1
CSAERGNYGYTF,TGCAGCGCCGAGCGGGGTAACTATGGCTACACCTTC,TRBJ1-2,-,few,TRBV29-1
CASSDQREGTYEQYF,TGTGCCAGCAGCGATCAGCGGGAGGGAACCTACGAGCAGTACTTC,TRBJ2-7,TRBD2,-,TRBV9
CAWSGTGPNQPQHF,TGTGCCTGGTCCGGGACAGGTCCCAATCAGCCCCAGCATTTT,TRBJ1-5,TRBD1,-,TRBV30
CASSQDDRNTGELFF,TGCGCCAGCAGCCAAGACGACCGAAACACCGGGGAGCTGTTTTTT,TRBJ2-2,-,-,TRBV4-3
CASSLTSGYEQYF,TGCGCCAGCAGCTTGACTAGCGGGTACGAGCAGTACTTC,TRBJ2-7,TRBD2,-,TRBV5-1
CASSPPSYNSPLHF,TGTGCCAGCAGCCCCCCCTCCTATAATTCACCCCTCCACTTT,TRBJ1-6,-,-,TRBV9
CASTLAGGSTYEQYF,TGTGCCAGTACGCTAGCGGGAGGTTCTACCTACGAGCAGTACTTC,TRBJ2-7,TRBD2,-,TRBV19
CAWSGGLGYTF,TGTGCCTGGAGTGGGGGGCTTGGCTACACCTTC,TRBJ1-2,-,-,TRBV30
CASSFNRGKSSYNSPLHF,TGTGCCAGCAGCTTTAACAGGGGAAAGAGCTCCTATAATTCACCCCTCCACTTT,TRBJ1-6,TRBD1,-,TRBV13
CASSILDSNQPQHF,TGTGCCAGTAGTATCCTCGACAGCAATCAGCCCCAGCATTTT,TRBJ1-5,-,-,TRBV19
CASSAGTSGGNEQFF,TGTGCCAGCAGTGCGGGGACTAGCGGGGGCAATGAGCAGTTCTTC,TRBJ2-1,TRBD2,-,TRBV6-4
CASSLDHEQYF,TGTGCCAGCAGCTTGGACCACGAGCAGTACTTC,TRBJ2-7,-,-,TRBV11-2